These T cell receptor beta chains were read from a single sample in a study of identical twins. TCRdb ran MiXCR on the 5' RACE reads and lists one entry per CDR3 protein. Of 1.5 million to 2 million distinct CDR3 sequences in the sample, roughly 35% were seen once. Sequenced material: cord blood. These receptors originate from a newborn girl in good health. The CDR3 runs from the conserved cysteine through the conserved F or W. D genes are given only for firm matches. Not every row has a clone size; where given, it reads once, few, many or a size class.

J | size | V | D | DNA | CDR3
TRBJ2-7 | NA | TRBV5-1 | NA | TGCGCCAGCAGGGGTGACGAGCAGTACTTC | CASRGDEQYF
TRBJ2-7 | NA | TRBV4-1 | TRBD2 | TGCGCCAGCAGCCAAGGGCTACTAGCGGCAACCTACGAGCAGTACTTC | CASSQGLLAATYEQYF
TRBJ2-5 | many | TRBV5-1 | NA | TGCGCCAGCAGCTCAGGGTTGGGGGAGACCCAGTACTTC | CASSSGLGETQYF
TRBJ2-5 | few | TRBV11-2 | TRBD2 | TGTGCCAGCAGCCTATTAGCGGGGGGGATGGTAGAGACCCAGTACTTC | CASSLLAGGMVETQYF
TRBJ2-1 | few | TRBV6-1 | TRBD2 | TGTGCCACTTCTAGCGGGGGGGCCAATGAGCAGTTCTTC | CATSSGGANEQFF
TRBJ2-1 | many | TRBV5-1 | TRBD2 | TGCGCCAGCAGCTTGGAAGCGGGGACCTACAATGAGCAGTTCTTC | CASSLEAGTYNEQFF
TRBJ2-7 | NA | TRBV5-1 | NA | TGCGCCAGCAGCTTCCCGGGCAGGGGTCCCAAAACCTACGAGCAGTACTTC | CASSFPGRGPKTYEQYF
TRBJ2-3 | few | TRBV11-2 | TRBD1 | TGTGCCAGCAGCACCTACAGGGGCCCCACAGATACGCAGTATTTT | CASSTYRGPTDTQYF
TRBJ2-1 | NA | TRBV20-1 | TRBD2 | TGCAGTGCTAGAGAACCGGGACTAGCGCATACGATCCGCTACAATGAGCAGTTCTTC | CSAREPGLAHTIRYNEQFF
TRBJ1-1 | NA | TRBV29-1 | TRBD1 | TGCAGCGTAAGAAAGAACCCGGGACAGTATGAAGCTTTCTTT | CSVRKNPGQYEAFF
TRBJ2-5 | NA | TRBV5-1 | TRBD2 | TGCGCCAGCAGCTATACTAGCGGGGGCACTGGGACCCAGTACTTC | CASSYTSGGTGTQYF
TRBJ2-1 | NA | TRBV15 | NA | TGTGCCACCAGCAGAGTACCCATCTATGAGCAGTTCTTC | CATSRVPIYEQFF
TRBJ2-3 | few | TRBV5-1 | TRBD2 | TGCGCCAGCAGTCATACGACTAGCGGGAGCCCAGATACGCAGTATTTT | CASSHTTSGSPDTQYF
TRBJ1-1 | NA | TRBV9 | TRBD1 | TGTGCCAGCAGCGTAGGGCGAGACAGGGGAGGTACTGAAGCTTTCTTT | CASSVGRDRGGTEAFF
TRBJ2-1 | NA | TRBV4-2 | TRBD2 | TGTGCCAGCAGCCAACCGGGACTAGCGGGGAACTACAATGAGCAGTTCTTC | CASSQPGLAGNYNEQFF
TRBJ2-6 | NA | TRBV12-3/TRBV12-4 | NA | TGTGCCAGCAGTATCTCATCTGGGGCCAACGTCCTGACTTTC | CASSISSGANVLTF
TRBJ2-7 | many | TRBV5-1 | TRBD2 | TGCGCCAGCAGCTTAACGGCTAGCGGAGCCACCTACGAGCAGTACTTC | CASSLTASGATYEQYF
TRBJ2-5 | NA | TRBV15 | TRBD2 | TGTGCCACCAGCATTCGACTAGCGGGAGAAGAGACCCAGTACTTC | CATSIRLAGEETQYF
TRBJ2-5 | few | TRBV5-1 | NA | TGCGCCAGCAGCTTGGTTGTGACCAAAGAGACCCAGTACTTC | CASSLVVTKETQYF
TRBJ1-2 | NA | TRBV3-1 | TRBD1 | TGTGCCAGCAGGAAACAGGGGGCAGCCTATGGCTACACCTTC | CASRKQGAAYGYTF
TRBJ1-1 | few | TRBV5-1 | NA | TGCGCCAGCAGCTTGGCCAAGGGCGGAGCCTCGAACACTGAAGCTTTCTTT | CASSLAKGGASNTEAFF
TRBJ2-1 | NA | TRBV11-2 | NA | TGTGCCAGCAGAGACCCACCACGGAAGGCCAGCTCCTACAATGAGCAGTTCTTC | CASRDPPRKASSYNEQFF
TRBJ1-2 | NA | TRBV10-3 | NA | TGTGCCAGCAGTCGGAAATATGGCTACACCTTC | CASSRKYGYTF
TRBJ2-3 | NA | TRBV6-5 | TRBD2 | TGTGCCAGCAGTCAGACTAGCGGGAGGGGAAATACGCAGTATTTT | CASSQTSGRGNTQYF
TRBJ2-3 | few | TRBV7-2 | NA | TGTGCCAGCAGCCTAAGTTTCCTCACAGATACGCAGTATTTT | CASSLSFLTDTQYF
TRBJ2-7 | few | TRBV20-1 | NA | TGCAGTGCTGGAAGTGGCGGGACCCTCCACGAGCAGTACTTC | CSAGSGGTLHEQYF
TRBJ2-6 | once | TRBV28 | NA | TGTGCCAGCAGTTTAAGTGGGGGGACTGGGGCCAACGTCCTGACTTTC | CASSLSGGTGANVLTF
TRBJ2-5 | few | TRBV3-1 | TRBD2 | TGTGCCAGCGAACCAGCGGGAGCGGGGGTAGAGACCCAGTACTTC | CASEPAGAGVETQYF
TRBJ1-2 | NA | TRBV11-2 | NA | TGTGCCAGCAACTTAACAGACAGGAACAGAGCGTATGGCTACACCTTC | CASNLTDRNRAYGYTF
TRBJ2-5 | few | TRBV4-2 | NA | TGTGCCAGCAGACTAGAGGGAGCGCAAGAGACCCAGTACTTC | CASRLEGAQETQYF
TRBJ2-7 | NA | TRBV29-1 | NA | TGCAGCGTTGGTGGCAGGGGAAGGCCCTACGAGCAGTACTTC | CSVGGRGRPYEQYF